This T cell receptor (beta chain) was retrieved from a study of beta chain features in type 1 diabetes. Reverse transcription of all isolated RNA meant that expressed TCRB transcripts were sequenced. The assay was immunoSEQ multiplex PCR, and TCRdb's table has in-frame clones only and misses some. The sample carries hundreds of thousands of clones, 17% recorded once. Study-wide points: When VDJ junctions were examined, type 1 diabetes patients showed fewer insertions and more deletions.

A word on this clone: What it binds is not known.

Germline lookup yields CDR1 LNHDA and CDR2 SQIVND (reference sequence). The CDR3 consists of 17 residues. V gave up 4 bases and J gave up 6 bases; unmatched junction bases: 15. This chain uses TRBV19 with TRBJ2-1, with TRBD2 identical over 7 bases. The sample taken for sequencing was naive CD4+ T cells from blood. The TCR originated in a woman younger than 35 in good health. For the CDR3, the DNA is TGTGCCAGTAGTAAAACCCCTCTAGCGGAGGGGCGCAATGAGCAGTTCTTC. Residues: CASSKTPLAEGRNEQFF.